This TCR beta chain was identified during a study of regulatory T cells in long-lasting Graves disease listed by TCRdb under 2021. Study-wide context: In the newly diagnosed Graves' disease group, patients had been taking antithyroid drugs for less than 3 months. The study was registered as a clinical trial and conducted in China. Patients with persistent Graves' disease were compared with patients with newly diagnosed Graves' disease using TCR sequencing and RNA sequencing of peripheral blood. TCR sequencing covered some 13 persistent and some 20 newly diagnosed Graves' disease patients, around 35 samples in total. Overall results and qualifications from the work: Persistent disease showed preferential use of TRBV28, TRBJ1-2 and TRBJ2-5, whereas newly diagnosed disease favored TRBV20-1 and TRBJ2-1. Compared with newly diagnosed patients, persistent Graves' disease patients had lower TCR Shannon entropy and fewer highly expanded clones, which suggests clonal expansion. Only the TCR beta chain was sequenced and analyzed. The authors acknowledged the small sample size as a limitation that may reduce accuracy. The study examined only peripheral blood because the primary lesion, thyroid tissue, could not be accessed. Patients with persistent disease shared more public clonotypes (fewer than 3,000) than newly diagnosed patients did (approximately 990).

The time point label for this specimen denotes: newly diagnosed GD, antithyroid drugs for less than 3 months. For both TCR sequencing and RNA sequencing, RNA was extracted from PBMCs in TRIzol. The diagnosis of Graves' disease was made according to American Thyroid Association guidelines. The patients came from an endocrinology department in Xi'an, China. Each patient gave around 9.2 milliliters of peripheral blood, collected in an EDTA anticoagulant tube. Ficoll Paque Plus density gradient separation was used to isolate PBMCs, and no further T cell sorting was done. An Agilent 2100 Bioanalyzer and agarose gel were used to check RNA quality, and a NanoDrop 2000 was used to measure RNA concentration. This clonotype was detected only a few times. This receptor's antigen is unknown. No per-base quality is available; no much larger clone lies one base away. The CDR3 numbers 15 residues from cysteine through phenylalanine. CDR3 DNA is the only sequence kept; it has 45 bases, read in frame from the first base. The junction shows trimming of 5 bases on V and 4 bases on J, plus 15 bases between the germline ends. From a lookup of the germline V gene, CDR1 and CDR2 are MNHNS and SASEGT.

Library creation used multiplex PCR. These reads were obtained on an Illumina HiSeq 4000. TCR beta libraries were built with iRepertoire HTBI primers and Arm-PCR amplification of CDR3 regions. Before sequencing, the PCR products went through gel purification. As for how the authors treated the data: A total of fewer than 80 TRBV and 14 TRBJ segments were identified across samples and were used for gene usage analysis of CDR3 amino acid clonotypes. COPE and FqMerger were used to merge the filtered high-quality paired reads into contigs. Contigs were aligned with BLAST to IMGT TRBV, TRBD and TRBJ reference genes, and CDR3 was defined per IMGT. Highly expanded clones were defined as clonotypes with a frequency above 0.1%. Shannon entropy was used to measure repertoire diversity, and the Gini coefficient was used to measure V-J evenness. Clonotypes shared by more than one individual were considered public. TCRdb reprocessing: public reads trimmed at Q25 with fastp, clones called with MiXCR, in-frame beta chains kept. Each entry is one CDR3 protein sequence, shown with its most common DNA and genes. It is TCRdb's table, rather than the study itself, that gives the V and J calls and clone size. The sample data list about 430,000 distinct CDR3 sequences, and around 16% of these were observed just once. The ten largest clones represent over 7.5% of the sample.

The same specimen was also included in a second study, on T cells in Graves' hyperthyroidism and ophthalmopathy. The second investigation adds: Graves' hyperthyroidism was defined as stable when no progression to ophthalmopathy occurred over 18 months of follow-up. Hyperthyroidism patients were newly diagnosed, with disease duration under 2 months, and aged 18 to 65 years. Patients with uncontrolled infections, other autoimmune diseases, pregnancy or lactation were excluded. Diagnoses relied on clinical symptoms, serum thyroxine and TRAb, thyroid ultrasound and orbital computed tomography. The TCR CDR3 was subjected to a first round of RT-PCR using the HTBI primer set and the Qiagen OneStep RT-PCR kit. Most expanded thyroid clonotypes (frequency above 0.001) were also found in blood, which suggests that blood repertoires may mirror thyroid immune responses. In cross-validation, a model built on a 13 V-J signature told ophthalmopathy apart from stable hyperthyroidism with roughly 87% sensitivity and approximately 81% specificity, and in testing the same model reached 80%/75%. In validation, progression to ophthalmopathy was predicted by the model with about 70% sensitivity and 72.22% specificity, a median of 6.5 months before onset. A discovery cohort of around 98 patients, roughly 40 with Graves' ophthalmopathy and about 58 with stable Graves' hyperthyroidism, was used to find distinguishing TCR V-J signatures. Whether ophthalmopathy could be predicted prospectively was tested in an independent validation cohort made up of under 20 hyperthyroidism patients plus 17 patients who later progressed to ophthalmopathy. The roughly 90 discovery patients were divided at random into training and test sets in a 7:3 ratio. The study also compared thyroid tissue and blood T-cell repertoires from more than 5 Graves' hyperthyroidism patients. Following sampling, methimazole starting at 30 mg daily was given to hyperthyroidism patients, and high-dose intravenous methylprednisolone was given to ophthalmopathy patients. A second multiplex PCR round built the libraries, followed by size selection and purification. Paired-end sequencing of the libraries was performed with 100 bp reads on an Illumina HiSeq2000. SOAPnuke was used to process the raw data, with reads discarded if the reads contained adapters or uncalled bases, had a mean Phred below 15, or lacked an exact constant-primer or identifier match. High-quality paired reads were merged using COPE v1.2.5, and each unique nucleotide sequence was defined as a clonotype. MiTCR v1.1 was used to align clonotypes to the IMGT TRBV, TRBD and TRBJ reference segments. Only V-J combinations with frequency above 0.0001, covering approximately 99% of repertoires, were analysed. The TCS score was defined as the ratio of F50 (clonal expansion) to E x V (chaos), calculated using BLOSUM62-based TCRdist between CDR3 peptides within each V-J. Welch's t-statistics and random forest reduced roughly 500 V-J features to roughly 13, which were used in a naive Bayes classifier (R e1071). Sample size was not statistically predetermined, and blinding of investigators to group allocation was not performed. The paper reports TCR Vbeta CDR3 sequencing of over 130 peripheral blood samples: around 45 ophthalmopathy, over 70 hyperthyroidism and around 17 progressor patients.

The sequenced sample was peripheral blood mononuclear cells (PBMCs), obtained at new diagnosis, from a patient treated with antithyroid drugs. The V gene is TRBV6-1 and the J gene is TRBJ1-5, with TRBD1 perhaps the D gene, on 6 matching bases. The clonotype was recovered from a woman aged 40 to 50 with Graves disease. Donor details come from another sample of the same person, matched by shared clones. The DNA sequence follows: TGTGCCAGCAGTAAGAAGATTACAGGGAATCAGCCCCAGCATTTT. This encodes CASSKKITGNQPQHF.